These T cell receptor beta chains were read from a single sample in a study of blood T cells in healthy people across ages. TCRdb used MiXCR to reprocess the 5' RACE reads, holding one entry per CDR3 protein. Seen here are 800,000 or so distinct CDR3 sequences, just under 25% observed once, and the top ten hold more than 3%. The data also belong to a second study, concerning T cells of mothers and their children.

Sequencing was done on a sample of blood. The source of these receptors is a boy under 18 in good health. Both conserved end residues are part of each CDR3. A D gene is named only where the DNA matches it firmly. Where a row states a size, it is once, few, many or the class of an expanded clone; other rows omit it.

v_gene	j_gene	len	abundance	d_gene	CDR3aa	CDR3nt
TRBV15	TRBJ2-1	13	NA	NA	CATSFSWGNEQFF	TGTGCCACCAGCTTTAGTTGGGGCAATGAGCAGTTCTTC
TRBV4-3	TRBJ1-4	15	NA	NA	CASSHRGQTDEKLFF	TGCGCCAGCAGCCATCGAGGACAAACGGATGAAAAACTGTTTTTT
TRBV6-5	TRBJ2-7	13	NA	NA	CASSYITTREQYF	TGTGCCAGCAGTTATATAACTACTAGAGAGCAGTACTTC
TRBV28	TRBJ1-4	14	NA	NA	CASSFSPSHEKLFF	TGTGCCAGCAGTTTCAGCCCATCCCACGAAAAACTGTTTTTT
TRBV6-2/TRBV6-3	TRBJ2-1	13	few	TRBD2	CASSYGTSAEQFF	TGTGCCAGCAGTTACGGGACTAGCGCTGAGCAGTTCTTC
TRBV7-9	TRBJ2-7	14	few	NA	CASSFTRSGYEQYF	TGTGCCAGCAGCTTTACGAGGAGCGGGTACGAGCAGTACTTC
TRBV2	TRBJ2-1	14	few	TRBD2	CASIKLADYNEQFF	TGTGCCAGCATCAAACTAGCGGATTACAATGAGCAGTTCTTC
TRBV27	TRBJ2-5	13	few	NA	CASSHNGGETQYF	TGTGCCAGCAGCCATAACGGAGGGGAGACCCAGTACTTC
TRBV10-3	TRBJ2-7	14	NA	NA	CAISQDSDSYEQYF	TGTGCCATCAGCCAAGACTCGGACTCCTACGAGCAGTACTTC
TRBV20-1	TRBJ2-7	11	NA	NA	CSARGDDEQYF	TGCAGTGCTAGGGGGGACGACGAGCAGTACTTC
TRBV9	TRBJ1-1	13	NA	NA	CASSPSTVPEAFF	TGTGCCAGCAGCCCCTCAACAGTACCTGAAGCTTTCTTT
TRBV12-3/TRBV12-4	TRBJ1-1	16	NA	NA	CASRGGLRVGVAEAFF	TGTGCCAGCAGGGGGGGGCTGAGGGTGGGGGTCGCTGAAGCTTTCTTT
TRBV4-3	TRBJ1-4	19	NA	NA	CASSQDIPRSAATNEKLFF	TGCGCCAGCAGCCAAGACATTCCTCGGTCAGCCGCAACTAATGAAAAACTGTTTTTT
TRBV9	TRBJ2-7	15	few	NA	CASSVGGSMPYEQYF	TGTGCCAGCAGCGTAGGTGGGAGTATGCCCTACGAGCAGTACTTC
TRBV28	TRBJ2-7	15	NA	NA	CASSSPGARSYEQYF	TGTGCCAGCAGTTCCCCCGGCGCTAGAAGCTACGAGCAGTACTTC
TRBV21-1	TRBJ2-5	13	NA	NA	CASTRTGVETQYF	TGTGCCAGCACAAGGACAGGGGTAGAGACCCAGTACTTC
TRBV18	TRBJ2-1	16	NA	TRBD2	CASSPPAAGAQNEQFF	TGTGCCAGCTCACCACCAGCGGCGGGAGCTCAAAATGAGCAGTTCTTC
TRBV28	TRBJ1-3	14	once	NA	CASSSTATGNTIYF	TGTGCCAGCAGTTCAACAGCTACTGGAAACACCATATATTTT
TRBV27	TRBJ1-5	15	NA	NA	CASSPAQVSNQPQHF	TGTGCCAGCAGTCCGGCGCAGGTTAGCAATCAGCCCCAGCATTTT
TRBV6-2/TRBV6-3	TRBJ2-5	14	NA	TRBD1	CASIQTGGDETQYF	TGTGCCAGCATCCAGACAGGGGGCGATGAGACCCAGTACTTC
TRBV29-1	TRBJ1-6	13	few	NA	CSAKTASNSPLHF	TGCAGCGCCAAGACAGCCAGTAATTCACCCCTCCACTTT
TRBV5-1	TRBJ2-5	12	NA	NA	CASSDNQETQYF	TGCGCCAGCAGTGATAACCAAGAGACCCAGTACTTC
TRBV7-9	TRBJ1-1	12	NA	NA	CAGRTMNTEAFF	TGTGCTGGCCGAACCATGAACACTGAAGCTTTCTTT
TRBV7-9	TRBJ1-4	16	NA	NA	CASSPRTASTNEKLFF	TGTGCCAGCAGCCCACGGACAGCCTCAACTAATGAAAAACTGTTTTTT
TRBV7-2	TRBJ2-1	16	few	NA	CASSLATLGWAEEQFF	TGTGCCAGCAGCTTAGCTACGCTTGGGTGGGCCGAGGAGCAGTTCTTC
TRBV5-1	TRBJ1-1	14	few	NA	CASSLEQKNTEAFF	TGCGCCAGCAGCTTGGAACAGAAGAACACTGAAGCTTTCTTT
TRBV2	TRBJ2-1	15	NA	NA	CASSQTGESYNEQFF	TGTGCCAGCAGTCAAACGGGGGAATCCTACAATGAGCAGTTCTTC
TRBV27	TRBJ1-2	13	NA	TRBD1	CASSQGTGNGYTF	TGTGCCAGCAGTCAAGGGACAGGGAACGGCTACACCTTC
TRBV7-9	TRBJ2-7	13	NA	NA	CASSPVILGEQYF	TGTGCCAGCAGCCCGGTAATATTGGGCGAGCAGTACTTC
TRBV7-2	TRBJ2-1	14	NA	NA	CASSYLSSYNEQFF	TGTGCCAGCAGCTATCTAAGCTCCTACAATGAGCAGTTCTTC
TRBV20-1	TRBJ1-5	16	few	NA	CSAKPQPGVSDQPQHF	TGCAGTGCCAAACCCCAACCGGGGGTTAGTGATCAGCCCCAGCATTTT
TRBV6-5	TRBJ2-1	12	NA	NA	CASTGVGVEQFF	TGTGCCAGCACCGGAGTGGGCGTGGAGCAGTTCTTC
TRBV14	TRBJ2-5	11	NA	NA	CASSNRKTQYF	TGTGCCAGCAGCAACCGGAAGACCCAGTACTTC
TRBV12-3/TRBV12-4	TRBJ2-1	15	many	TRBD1	CASSLTGGARNEQFF	TGTGCCAGCAGCTTAACAGGGGGCGCCCGCAATGAGCAGTTCTTC
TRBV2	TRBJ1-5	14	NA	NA	CASEPGQGYQPQHF	TGTGCCAGCGAACCGGGACAAGGATATCAGCCCCAGCATTTT
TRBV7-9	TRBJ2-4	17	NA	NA	CASSTGGASLAKNVQYF	TGTGCCAGCAGCACAGGGGGGGCCTCCTTGGCCAAAAACGTTCAGTACTTC
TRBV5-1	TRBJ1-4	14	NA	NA	CASTKRGAGEKLFF	TGCGCCAGCACGAAGCGAGGGGCCGGGGAAAAACTGTTTTTT
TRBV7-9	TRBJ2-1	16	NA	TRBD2	CASSSGLLAGDNEQFF	TGTGCCAGCAGCTCAGGATTGTTGGCGGGGGATAATGAGCAGTTCTTC
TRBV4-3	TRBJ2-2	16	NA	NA	CASGRQGKENTGEPFF	TGCGCCAGCGGCCGACAAGGGAAGGAGAACACCGGGGAGCCGTTTTTT
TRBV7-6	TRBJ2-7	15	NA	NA	CASSVADGPGYEQYF	TGTGCCAGCAGCGTCGCAGACGGGCCCGGCTACGAGCAGTACTTC
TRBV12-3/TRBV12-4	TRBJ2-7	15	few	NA	CASSLWGGQAYEQYF	TGTGCCAGCAGTTTATGGGGGGGACAAGCCTACGAGCAGTACTTC
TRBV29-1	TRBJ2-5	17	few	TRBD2	CSVVGLAGGVGQEAQYF	TGCAGCGTTGTGGGACTAGCGGGAGGAGTTGGACAAGAGGCCCAGTACTTC
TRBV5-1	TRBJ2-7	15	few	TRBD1	CASSSSGTGDYEQYF	TGCGCCAGCAGCTCCTCCGGGACAGGGGACTACGAGCAGTACTTC
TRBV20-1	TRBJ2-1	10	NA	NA	CSAYTNEQFF	TGCAGTGCTTACACCAATGAGCAGTTCTTC
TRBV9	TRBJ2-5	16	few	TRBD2	CASSVASGGGRETQYF	TGTGCCAGCAGCGTAGCCAGCGGGGGGGGGCGCGAGACCCAGTACTTC
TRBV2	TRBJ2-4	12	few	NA	CASGWSKNIQYF	TGTGCCAGCGGCTGGTCCAAAAACATTCAGTACTTC
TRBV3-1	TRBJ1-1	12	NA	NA	CASSEGGVEAFF	TGTGCCAGCAGCGAAGGGGGGGTTGAAGCTTTCTTT
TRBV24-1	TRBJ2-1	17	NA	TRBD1	CATSDTIRQGEYNEQFF	TGTGCCACCAGTGATACGATCCGACAGGGGGAATACAATGAGCAGTTCTTC
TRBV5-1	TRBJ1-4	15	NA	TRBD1	CASSLEQGEYEKLFF	TGCGCCAGCAGCTTGGAACAGGGGGAATACGAAAAACTGTTTTTT
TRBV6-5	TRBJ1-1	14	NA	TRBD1	CASRRTGLNTEAFF	TGTGCCAGCAGACGGACAGGTCTGAACACTGAAGCTTTCTTT
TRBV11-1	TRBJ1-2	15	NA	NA	CASSLAQGWDYGYTF	TGTGCCAGCAGCTTAGCCCAGGGTTGGGACTATGGCTACACCTTC
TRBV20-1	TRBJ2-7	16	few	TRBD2	CSASPPLRLAAYEQYF	TGCAGTGCTAGCCCCCCTTTAAGACTAGCGGCCTACGAGCAGTACTTC
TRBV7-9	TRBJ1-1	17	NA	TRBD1	CASSLGGGQDLHSEAFF	TGTGCCAGCAGCTTAGGGGGAGGACAGGACCTTCATTCTGAAGCTTTCTTT
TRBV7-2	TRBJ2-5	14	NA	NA	CASSLYSSRETQYF	TGTGCCAGCAGCTTATATTCGAGTCGGGAGACCCAGTACTTC
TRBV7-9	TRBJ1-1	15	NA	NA	CASSLVRRGGTEAFF	TGTGCCAGCAGCTTAGTTCGGAGGGGAGGCACTGAAGCTTTCTTT
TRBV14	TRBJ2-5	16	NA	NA	CAREVLHPPPQETQYF	TGTGCCAGGGAGGTCTTGCATCCACCACCCCAAGAGACCCAGTACTTC
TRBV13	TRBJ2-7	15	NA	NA	CASSLGVRVVTEQYF	TGTGCCAGCAGCTTAGGCGTTCGAGTAGTCACCGAGCAGTACTTC